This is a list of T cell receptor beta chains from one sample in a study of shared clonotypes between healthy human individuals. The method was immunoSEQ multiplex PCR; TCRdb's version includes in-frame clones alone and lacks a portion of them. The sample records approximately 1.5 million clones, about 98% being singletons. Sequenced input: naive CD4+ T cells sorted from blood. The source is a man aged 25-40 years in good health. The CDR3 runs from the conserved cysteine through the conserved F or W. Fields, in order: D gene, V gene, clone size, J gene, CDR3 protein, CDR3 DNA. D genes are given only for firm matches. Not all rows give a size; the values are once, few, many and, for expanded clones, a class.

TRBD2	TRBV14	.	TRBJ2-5	CASSQEYGGRAGETQYF	TGTGCCAGCAGCCAAGAATACGGCGGGAGGGCCGGAGAGACCCAGTACTTC
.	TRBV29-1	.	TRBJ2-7	CSVAQGIYEQYF	TGCAGCGTTGCGCAGGGTATCTACGAGCAGTACTTC
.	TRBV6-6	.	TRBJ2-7	CASSYSRGVAYEQYF	TGTGCCAGCAGTTACTCGAGGGGCGTCGCCTACGAGCAGTACTTC
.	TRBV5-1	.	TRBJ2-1	CASSLVGSHEQFF	TGCGCCAGCAGCTTGGTTGGGTCCCATGAGCAGTTCTTC
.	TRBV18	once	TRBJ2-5	CASSSLPTRGETQYF	TGTGCCAGCTCATCGCTTCCGACTAGGGGTGAGACCCAGTACTTC
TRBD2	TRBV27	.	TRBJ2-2	CASSPWGGLAGIEAGELFF	TGTGCCAGCTCCCCATGGGGGGGACTAGCGGGGATTGAGGCCGGGGAGCTGTTTTTT
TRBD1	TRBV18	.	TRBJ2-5	CASSPLNRGSPETQYF	TGTGCCAGCTCACCACTCAACAGGGGGTCGCCAGAGACCCAGTACTTC
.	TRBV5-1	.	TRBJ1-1	CASSSSYPFVNTEAFF	TGCGCCAGCAGCTCCTCCTACCCATTTGTGAACACTGAAGCTTTCTTT
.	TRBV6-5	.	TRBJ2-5	CASSYSTAGTQYF	TGTGCCAGCAGTTACTCAACTGCGGGGACCCAGTACTTC
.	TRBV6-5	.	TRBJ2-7	CASRASSYEQYF	TGTGCCAGCAGGGCTAGTTCCTACGAGCAGTACTTC
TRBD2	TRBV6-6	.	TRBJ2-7	CASRLLAGGSYEQYF	TGTGCCAGCAGACTACTAGCGGGGGGCTCCTACGAGCAGTACTTC
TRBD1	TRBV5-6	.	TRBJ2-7	CASSLIHRDRGGFNEQYF	TGTGCCAGCAGCTTGATCCACCGGGACAGGGGAGGTTTCAACGAGCAGTACTTC
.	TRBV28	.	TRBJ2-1	CASSFQGLNEQFF	TGTGCCAGCAGTTTCCAGGGCCTCAATGAGCAGTTCTTC
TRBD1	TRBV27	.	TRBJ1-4	CASRPGQVEYREKLFF	TGTGCCAGCCGGCCGGGACAGGTCGAATACAGGGAAAAACTGTTTTTT
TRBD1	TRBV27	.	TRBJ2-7	CASSSDRGQEQYF	TGTGCCAGCAGTTCGGACAGGGGGCAGGAGCAGTACTTC
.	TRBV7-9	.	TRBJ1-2	CASSFGQTYGYTF	TGTGCCAGCAGCTTCGGACAGACCTATGGCTACACCTTC
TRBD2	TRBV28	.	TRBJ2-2	CASSWTSGRRELFF	TGTGCCAGCAGTTGGACTAGCGGGAGACGGGAGCTGTTTTTT
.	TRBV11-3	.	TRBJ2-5	CASSSRDTQETQYF	TGTGCCAGCAGCTCCAGGGACACTCAAGAGACCCAGTACTTC
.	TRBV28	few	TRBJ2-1	CASSLNEQFF	TGTGCCAGCAGTTTAAATGAGCAGTTCTTC
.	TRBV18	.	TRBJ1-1	CASSPTGFMNTEAFF	TGTGCCAGCTCACCAACAGGTTTCATGAACACTGAAGCTTTCTTT
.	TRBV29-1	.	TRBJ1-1	CSVVGGTLNTEAFF	TGCAGCGTTGTCGGGGGAACGCTGAACACTGAAGCTTTCTTT
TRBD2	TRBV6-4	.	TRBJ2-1	CASSDAPLPSSGSRNEQFF	TGTGCCAGCAGTGATGCCCCCCTCCCCTCTAGCGGGAGTAGGAATGAGCAGTTCTTC
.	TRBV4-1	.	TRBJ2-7	CASSHPQRRGNSYEQYF	TGCGCCAGCAGCCACCCACAGAGGCGCGGGAATTCCTACGAGCAGTACTTC
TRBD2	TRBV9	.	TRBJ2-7	CASSRTSGSPTYEQYF	TGTGCCAGCAGCCGTACTAGCGGGAGCCCTACCTACGAGCAGTACTTC
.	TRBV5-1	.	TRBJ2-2	CASSSTGFTGELFF	TGCGCCAGCAGCTCTACAGGCTTCACCGGGGAGCTGTTTTTT
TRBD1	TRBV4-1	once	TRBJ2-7	CASSQVTWDRVLTTNTHEQYF	TGCGCCAGCAGCCAAGTTACGTGGGACAGGGTTTTAACGACAAACACCCACGAGCAGTACTTC
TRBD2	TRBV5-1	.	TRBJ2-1	CASSPLAGDKRSYNEQFF	TGCGCCAGCAGCCCTCTAGCGGGAGATAAGCGCTCCTACAATGAGCAGTTCTTC
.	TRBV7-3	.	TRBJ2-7	CASTDGGEQYF	TGTGCCAGCACTGATGGGGGCGAGCAGTACTTC
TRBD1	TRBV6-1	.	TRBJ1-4	CASSGPGQGGLKLFF	TGTGCCAGCAGTGGTCCGGGACAGGGGGGACTGAAACTGTTTTTT
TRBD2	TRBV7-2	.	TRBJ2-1	CASSSGLAGGYNEQFF	TGTGCCAGCAGCTCCGGACTAGCGGGGGGATACAATGAGCAGTTCTTC
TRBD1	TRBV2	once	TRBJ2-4	CASSDQGGEDIQYF	TGTGCCAGCAGTGATCAAGGGGGCGAGGACATTCAGTACTTC
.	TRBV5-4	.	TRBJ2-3	CASSNTGADTQYF	TGTGCCAGCAGTAATACTGGGGCAGATACGCAGTATTTT
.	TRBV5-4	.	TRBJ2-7	CATNREGTAYEQYF	TGTGCCACCAATAGGGAGGGGACAGCCTACGAGCAGTACTTC
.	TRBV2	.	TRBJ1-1	CASSGLVSNEAFF	TGTGCCAGCAGTGGCTTGGTTTCCAATGAAGCTTTCTTT
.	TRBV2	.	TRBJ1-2	CASSAERGGYTF	TGTGCCAGCAGTGCCGAACGTGGTGGCTACACCTTC
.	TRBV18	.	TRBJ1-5	CASSPEGGMESNQPQHF	TGTGCCAGCTCACCGGAGGGCGGGATGGAGAGCAATCAGCCCCAGCATTTT
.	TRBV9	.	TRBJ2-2	CASSVVLGAGELFF	TGTGCCAGCAGCGTAGTCCTCGGGGCCGGGGAGCTGTTTTTT
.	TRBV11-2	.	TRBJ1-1	CASSSNYRDWNTEAFF	TGTGCCAGCAGCTCCAACTATAGAGACTGGAACACTGAAGCTTTCTTT
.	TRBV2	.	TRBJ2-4	CASSELGPPGAKNIQYF	TGTGCCAGCAGTGAATTAGGACCCCCGGGTGCCAAAAACATTCAGTACTTC
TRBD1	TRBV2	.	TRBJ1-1	CASSELDRAGNTEAFF	TGTGCCAGCAGTGAACTCGACAGGGCAGGGAATACTGAAGCTTTCTTT
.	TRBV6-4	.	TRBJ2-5	CASREDGETQYF	TGTGCCAGCAGGGAGGATGGGGAGACCCAGTACTTC